This is a list of T cell receptor beta chains from one sample in a study of regulatory T cells in long-lasting Graves disease. MiXCR was run by TCRdb on the multiplex PCR reads, yielding one entry per CDR3 protein. The table shows hundreds of thousands of distinct CDR3 sequences, with about 32% occurring only once. The specimen comprised peripheral blood mononuclear cells (PBMCs), sampled when the disease was refractory, from a patient treated with antithyroid drugs. Every receptor here comes from a female donor with Graves disease. Each CDR3 is given without its conserved first and last residue. Each record gives: V gene, clone size, CDR3 protein. For some rows the clone size is stated as once, few or many, or as a class when expanded; others skip it.

V gene: TRBV6-5; clone size: few; CDR3 protein: ASSSPTSGYEQY
V gene: TRBV11-2; clone size: many; CDR3 protein: ASSPTTAYYGYT
V gene: TRBV30; clone size: -; CDR3 protein: AWSVLGAGNEKLF
V gene: TRBV19; clone size: -; CDR3 protein: ASRRTRESQPQH
V gene: TRBV11-2; clone size: -; CDR3 protein: ASSLDRVGNTIY
V gene: TRBV6-2/TRBV6-3; clone size: -; CDR3 protein: ASSYLSGQLFDSNQPQH
V gene: TRBV7-2; clone size: many; CDR3 protein: ASSPNRVYNEKLF
V gene: TRBV10-3; clone size: -; CDR3 protein: AISESGRSDTEAF
V gene: TRBV6-1; clone size: -; CDR3 protein: ASSPAGGRYGYT
V gene: TRBV6-2/TRBV6-3; clone size: many; CDR3 protein: ASSYQGNQPQH
V gene: TRBV20-1; clone size: -; CDR3 protein: SASGLAGDLGYEQY
V gene: TRBV20-1; clone size: few; CDR3 protein: SARVLSQVEKLF
V gene: TRBV15; clone size: -; CDR3 protein: ATSRSGVNSPLH
V gene: TRBV12-3/TRBV12-4; clone size: few; CDR3 protein: ASGLVRYEQY
V gene: TRBV5-1; clone size: -; CDR3 protein: ASSLTALDTNSPLH
V gene: TRBV6-2/TRBV6-3; clone size: -; CDR3 protein: ASNVGVYGYT
V gene: TRBV5-1; clone size: few; CDR3 protein: ASSLGSTHYGYT
V gene: TRBV20-1; clone size: few; CDR3 protein: SAKWVSTDTQY
V gene: TRBV6-1; clone size: -; CDR3 protein: ASTWDSPYEQY
V gene: TRBV7-3; clone size: many; CDR3 protein: ASSSDWDPAETQY
V gene: TRBV11-2; clone size: many; CDR3 protein: ASSSQQGANEKLF
V gene: TRBV20-1; clone size: many; CDR3 protein: SARDNSGVEAF
V gene: TRBV5-5; clone size: few; CDR3 protein: ASSLVGQRNEKLF
V gene: TRBV20-1; clone size: -; CDR3 protein: STRGADGNTIY
V gene: TRBV28; clone size: many; CDR3 protein: ASSFDKRTTNEKLF
V gene: TRBV19; clone size: few; CDR3 protein: ASRGQFGTEAF
V gene: TRBV6-1; clone size: few; CDR3 protein: ASSGSGAGSAYEQY
V gene: TRBV2; clone size: -; CDR3 protein: ASIDSLNTEAF
V gene: TRBV3-1; clone size: -; CDR3 protein: ASSQRIGQGALNSPLH
V gene: TRBV9; clone size: -; CDR3 protein: ASSDRDSGYT
V gene: TRBV2; clone size: many; CDR3 protein: ASSFDRGQETQY
V gene: TRBV5-1; clone size: -; CDR3 protein: ASSSAAHRGRDTEAF
V gene: TRBV11-2; clone size: few; CDR3 protein: ASSLVAASGRPSSYNEQF
V gene: TRBV27; clone size: few; CDR3 protein: ASSFRGGLFASTEAF
V gene: TRBV7-2; clone size: -; CDR3 protein: ASSSLGYYEQY
V gene: TRBV5-6; clone size: few; CDR3 protein: ASSLDLGIGGYT
V gene: TRBV12-3/TRBV12-4; clone size: few; CDR3 protein: ASSLLGGPSEKLF
V gene: TRBV5-1; clone size: once; CDR3 protein: ASSPLLQGSQNTEAF
V gene: TRBV19; clone size: -; CDR3 protein: ASSYGAVGMGTEAF
V gene: TRBV6-5; clone size: -; CDR3 protein: ASSYPSLEAF